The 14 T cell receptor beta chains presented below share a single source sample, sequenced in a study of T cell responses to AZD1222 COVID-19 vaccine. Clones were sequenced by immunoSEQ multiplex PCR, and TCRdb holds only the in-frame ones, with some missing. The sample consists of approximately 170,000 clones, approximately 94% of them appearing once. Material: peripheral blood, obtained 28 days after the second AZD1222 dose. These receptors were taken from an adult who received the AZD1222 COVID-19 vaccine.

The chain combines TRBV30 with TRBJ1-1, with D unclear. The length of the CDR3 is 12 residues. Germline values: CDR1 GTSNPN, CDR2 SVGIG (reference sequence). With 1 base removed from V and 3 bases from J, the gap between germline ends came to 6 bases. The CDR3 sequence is CAWSGEYTEAFF. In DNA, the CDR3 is TGTGCCTGGAGTGGGGAATACACTGAAGCTTTCTTT.

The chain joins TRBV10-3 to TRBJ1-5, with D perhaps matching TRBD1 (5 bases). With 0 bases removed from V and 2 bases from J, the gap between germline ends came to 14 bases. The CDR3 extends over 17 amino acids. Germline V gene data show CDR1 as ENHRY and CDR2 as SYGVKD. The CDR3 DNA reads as TGTGCCATCAGTGAGTCGGGAGGGCTGGGGGGCAATCAGCCCCAGCATTTT. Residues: CAISESGGLGGNQPQHF.

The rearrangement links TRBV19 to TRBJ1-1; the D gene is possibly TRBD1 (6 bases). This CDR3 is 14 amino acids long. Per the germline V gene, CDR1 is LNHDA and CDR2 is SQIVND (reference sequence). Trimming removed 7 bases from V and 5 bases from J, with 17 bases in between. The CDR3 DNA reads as TGTGCCAGTACCCCGCGGCAGGGGAGAACTGAAGCTTTCTTT. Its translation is CASTPRQGRTEAFF.

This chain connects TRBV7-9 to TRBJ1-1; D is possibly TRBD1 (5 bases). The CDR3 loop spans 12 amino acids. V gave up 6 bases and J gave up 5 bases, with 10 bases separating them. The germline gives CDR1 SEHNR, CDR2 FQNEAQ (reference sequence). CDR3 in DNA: TGTGCCAGCAGAACAGGAAGGACTGAAGCTTTCTTT. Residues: CASRTGRTEAFF.

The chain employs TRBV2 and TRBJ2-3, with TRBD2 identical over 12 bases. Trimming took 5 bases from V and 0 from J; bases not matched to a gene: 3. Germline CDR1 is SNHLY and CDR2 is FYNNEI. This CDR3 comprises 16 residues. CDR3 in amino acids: CASSPGTSGSTDTQYF. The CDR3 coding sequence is TGTGCCAGCAGTCCCGGGACTAGCGGGAGCACAGATACGCAGTATTTT.

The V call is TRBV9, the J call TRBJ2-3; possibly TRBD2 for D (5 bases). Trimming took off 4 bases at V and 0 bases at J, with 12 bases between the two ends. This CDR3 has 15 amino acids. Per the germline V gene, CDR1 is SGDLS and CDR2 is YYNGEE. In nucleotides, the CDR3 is TGTGCCAGCAGCTATCTAGCTTCTAGCACAGATACGCAGTATTTT. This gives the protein CASSYLASSTDTQYF.

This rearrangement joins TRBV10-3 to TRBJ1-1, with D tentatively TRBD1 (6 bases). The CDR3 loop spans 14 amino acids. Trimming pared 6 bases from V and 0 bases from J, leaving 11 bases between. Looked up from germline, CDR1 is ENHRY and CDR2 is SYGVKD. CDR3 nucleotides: TGTGCCATCAGGGCAGGGGTAATGAACACTGAAGCTTTCTTT. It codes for CAIRAGVMNTEAFF.

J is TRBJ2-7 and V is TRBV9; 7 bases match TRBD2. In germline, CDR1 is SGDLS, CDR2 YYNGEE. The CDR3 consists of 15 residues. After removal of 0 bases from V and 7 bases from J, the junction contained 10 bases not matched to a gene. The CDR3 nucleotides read TGTGCCAGCAGCGTAGAGCCTAGCGGAATGGAGGAGCAGTACTTC. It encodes CASSVEPSGMEEQYF.

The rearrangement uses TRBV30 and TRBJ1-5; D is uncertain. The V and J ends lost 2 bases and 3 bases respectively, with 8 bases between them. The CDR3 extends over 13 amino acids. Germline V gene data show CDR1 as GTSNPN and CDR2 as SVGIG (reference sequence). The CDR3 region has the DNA TGTGCCTGGAGTAGGGCAGACAATCAGCCCCAGCATTTT. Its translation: CAWSRADNQPQHF.

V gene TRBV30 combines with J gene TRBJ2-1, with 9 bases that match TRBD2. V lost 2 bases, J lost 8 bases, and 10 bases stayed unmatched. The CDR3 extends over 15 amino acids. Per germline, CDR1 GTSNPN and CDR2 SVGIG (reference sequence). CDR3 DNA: TGTGCCTGGAGTCCCGGGCTAGCGGGAAGGCATGAGCAGTTCTTC. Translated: CAWSPGLAGRHEQFF.

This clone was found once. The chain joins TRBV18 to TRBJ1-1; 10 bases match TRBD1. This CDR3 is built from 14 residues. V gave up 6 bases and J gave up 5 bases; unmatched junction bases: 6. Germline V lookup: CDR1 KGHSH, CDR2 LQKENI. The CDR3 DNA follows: TGTGCCAGCTCCCCTAGGGGACAGGGGACTGAAGCTTTCTTT. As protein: CASSPRGQGTEAFF.

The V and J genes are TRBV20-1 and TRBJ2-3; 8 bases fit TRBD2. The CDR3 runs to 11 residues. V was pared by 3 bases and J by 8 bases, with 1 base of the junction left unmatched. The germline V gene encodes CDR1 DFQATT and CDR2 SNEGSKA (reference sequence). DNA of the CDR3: TGCAGTGCTAGCCTAGCGGGTACGCAGTATTTT. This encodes CSASLAGTQYF.

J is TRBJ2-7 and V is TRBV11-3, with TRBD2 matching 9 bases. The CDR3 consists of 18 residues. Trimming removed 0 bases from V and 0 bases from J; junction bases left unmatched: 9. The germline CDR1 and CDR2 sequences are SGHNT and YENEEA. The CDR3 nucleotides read TGTGCCAGCAGCTTAGATGTCGGGCGGGAGGGGATCTCCTACGAGCAGTACTTC. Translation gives CASSLDVGREGISYEQYF. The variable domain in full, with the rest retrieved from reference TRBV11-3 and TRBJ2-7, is EAGVVQSPRYKIIEKKQPVAFWCNPISGHNTLYWYLQNLGQGPELLIRYENEEAVDDSQLPKDRFSAERLKGVDSTLKIQPAELGDSAVYLCASSLDVGREGISYEQYFGPGTRLTVT.

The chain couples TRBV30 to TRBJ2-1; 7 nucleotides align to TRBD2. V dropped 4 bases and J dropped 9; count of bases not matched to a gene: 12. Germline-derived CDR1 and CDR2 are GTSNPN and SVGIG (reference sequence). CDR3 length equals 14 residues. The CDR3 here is CAWTLPGGTGEQFF. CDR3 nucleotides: TGTGCCTGGACCCTACCGGGGGGAACCGGTGAGCAGTTCTTC.